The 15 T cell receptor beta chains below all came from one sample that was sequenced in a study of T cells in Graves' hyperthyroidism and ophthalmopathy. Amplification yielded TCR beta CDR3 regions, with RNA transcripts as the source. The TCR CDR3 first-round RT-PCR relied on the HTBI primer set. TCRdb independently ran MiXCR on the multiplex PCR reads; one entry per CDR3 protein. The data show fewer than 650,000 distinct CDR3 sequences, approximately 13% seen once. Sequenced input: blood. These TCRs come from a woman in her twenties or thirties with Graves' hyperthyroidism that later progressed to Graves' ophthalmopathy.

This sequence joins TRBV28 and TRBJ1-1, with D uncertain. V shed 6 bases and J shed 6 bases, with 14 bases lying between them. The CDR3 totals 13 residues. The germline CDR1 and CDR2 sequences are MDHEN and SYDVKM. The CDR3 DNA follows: TGTGCCAGCAGCCCTCCTGGCACTTCTGAAGCTTTCTTT. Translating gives CASSPPGTSEAFF.

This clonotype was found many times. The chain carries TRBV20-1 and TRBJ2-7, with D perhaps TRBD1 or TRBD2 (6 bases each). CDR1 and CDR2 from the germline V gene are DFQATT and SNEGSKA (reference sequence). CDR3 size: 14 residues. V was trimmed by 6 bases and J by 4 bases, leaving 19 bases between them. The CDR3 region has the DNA TGCAGTGCCCCATTGACGGGGGCAAGGTACGAGCAGTACTTC. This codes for CSAPLTGARYEQYF.

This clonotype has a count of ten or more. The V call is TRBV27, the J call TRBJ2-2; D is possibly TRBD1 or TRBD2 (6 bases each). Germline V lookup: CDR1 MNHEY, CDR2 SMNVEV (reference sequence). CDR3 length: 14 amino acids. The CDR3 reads CAVRGETNTGELFF. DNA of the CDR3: TGTGCAGTGAGGGGGGAGACGAACACCGGGGAGCTGTTTTTT.

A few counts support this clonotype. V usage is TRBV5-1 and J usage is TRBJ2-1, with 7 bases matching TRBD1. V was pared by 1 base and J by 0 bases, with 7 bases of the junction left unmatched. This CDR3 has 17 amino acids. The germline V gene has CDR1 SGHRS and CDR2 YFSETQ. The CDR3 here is CASSLSLGQSSYNEQFF. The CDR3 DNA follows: TGCGCCAGCAGCTTGTCCTTGGGACAGAGCTCCTACAATGAGCAGTTCTTC.

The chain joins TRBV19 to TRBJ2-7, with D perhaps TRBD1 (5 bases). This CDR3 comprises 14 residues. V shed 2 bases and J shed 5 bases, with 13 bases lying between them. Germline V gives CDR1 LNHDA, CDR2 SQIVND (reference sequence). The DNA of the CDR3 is TGTGCCAGTAGTATACAGGGATCGGTCCACGAGCAGTACTTC. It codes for CASSIQGSVHEQYF.

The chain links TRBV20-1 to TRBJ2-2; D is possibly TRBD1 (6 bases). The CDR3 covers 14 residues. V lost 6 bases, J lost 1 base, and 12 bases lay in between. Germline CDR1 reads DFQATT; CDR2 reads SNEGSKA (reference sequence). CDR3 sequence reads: CSARPGQNTGELFF. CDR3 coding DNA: TGCAGTGCCAGGCCGGGACAGAACACCGGGGAGCTGTTTTTT.

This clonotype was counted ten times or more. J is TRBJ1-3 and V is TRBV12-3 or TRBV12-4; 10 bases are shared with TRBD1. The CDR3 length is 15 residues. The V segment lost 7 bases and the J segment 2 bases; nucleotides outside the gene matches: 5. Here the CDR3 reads CASIRDRGAGNTIYF. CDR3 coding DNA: TGTGCCAGCATCCGGGACAGGGGAGCTGGAAACACCATATATTTT.

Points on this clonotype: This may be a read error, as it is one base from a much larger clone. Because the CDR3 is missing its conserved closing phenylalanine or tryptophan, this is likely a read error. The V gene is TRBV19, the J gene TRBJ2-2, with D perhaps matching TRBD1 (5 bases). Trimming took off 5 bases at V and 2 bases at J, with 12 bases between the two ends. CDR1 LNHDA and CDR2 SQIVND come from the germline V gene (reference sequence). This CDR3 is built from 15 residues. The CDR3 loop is CASSVTGINTGELFC. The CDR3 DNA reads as TGTGCCAGTAGTGTTACAGGTATCAACACCGGGGAGCTGTTTTGT.

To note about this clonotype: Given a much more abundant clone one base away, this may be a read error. CDR3 residues: CASSLTSEARNEQFF. DNA for the CDR3: TGTGCCAGCAGCCTGACTAGCGAGGCTCGCAATGAGCAGTTCTTC. The chain has TRBV27 and TRBJ2-1; 8 nucleotides match TRBD2. V shed 6 bases and J 6 bases; nucleotides not matched to a gene: 10. Per the germline V gene, CDR1 is MNHEY and CDR2 is SMNVEV (reference sequence). CDR3 length: 15 amino acids.

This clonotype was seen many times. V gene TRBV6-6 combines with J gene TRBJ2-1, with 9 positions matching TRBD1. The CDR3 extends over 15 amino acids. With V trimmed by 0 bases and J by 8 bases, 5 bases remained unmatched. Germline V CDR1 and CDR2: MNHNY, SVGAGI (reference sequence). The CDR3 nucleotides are TGTGCCAGCAGTTACTCGAGGGACAGGGTGGATGAGCAGTTCTTC. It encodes CASSYSRDRVDEQFF.

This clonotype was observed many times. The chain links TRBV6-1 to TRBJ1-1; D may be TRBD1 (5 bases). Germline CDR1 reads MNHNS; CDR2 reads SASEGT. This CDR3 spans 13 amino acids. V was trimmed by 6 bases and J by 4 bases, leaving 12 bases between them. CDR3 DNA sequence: TGTGCCAGCAGCGGGGGGGGTGGCACTGAAGCTTTCTTT. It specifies CASSGGGGTEAFF.

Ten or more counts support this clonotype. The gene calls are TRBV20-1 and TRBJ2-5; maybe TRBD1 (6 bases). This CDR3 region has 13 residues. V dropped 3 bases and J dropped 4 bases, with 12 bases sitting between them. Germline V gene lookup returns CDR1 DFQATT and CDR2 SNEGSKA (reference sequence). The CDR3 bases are TGCAGTGCTAGCTTGGGGGCCTCAGAGACCCAGTACTTC. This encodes CSASLGASETQYF.

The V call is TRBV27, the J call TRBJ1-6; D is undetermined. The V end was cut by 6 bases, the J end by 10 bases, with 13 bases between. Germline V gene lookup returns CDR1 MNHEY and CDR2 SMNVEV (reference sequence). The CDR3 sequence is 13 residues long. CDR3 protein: CASSLVWGSPLHF. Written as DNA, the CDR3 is TGTGCCAGCAGCCTCGTTTGGGGATCACCCCTCCACTTT.

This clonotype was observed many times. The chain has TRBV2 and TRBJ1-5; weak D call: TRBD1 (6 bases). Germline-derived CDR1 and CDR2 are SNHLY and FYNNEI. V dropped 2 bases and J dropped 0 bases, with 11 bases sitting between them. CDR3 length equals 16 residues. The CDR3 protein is CASSERRGHSNQPQHF. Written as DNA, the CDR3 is TGTGCCAGCAGTGAACGGAGGGGACATAGCAATCAGCCCCAGCATTTT.

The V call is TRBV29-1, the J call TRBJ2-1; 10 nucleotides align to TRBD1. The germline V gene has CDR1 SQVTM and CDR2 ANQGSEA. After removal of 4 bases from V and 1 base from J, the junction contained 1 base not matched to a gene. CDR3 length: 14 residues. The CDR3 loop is CSVAGQGSYNEQFF. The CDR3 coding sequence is TGCAGCGTTGCGGGACAGGGGTCCTACAATGAGCAGTTCTTC.